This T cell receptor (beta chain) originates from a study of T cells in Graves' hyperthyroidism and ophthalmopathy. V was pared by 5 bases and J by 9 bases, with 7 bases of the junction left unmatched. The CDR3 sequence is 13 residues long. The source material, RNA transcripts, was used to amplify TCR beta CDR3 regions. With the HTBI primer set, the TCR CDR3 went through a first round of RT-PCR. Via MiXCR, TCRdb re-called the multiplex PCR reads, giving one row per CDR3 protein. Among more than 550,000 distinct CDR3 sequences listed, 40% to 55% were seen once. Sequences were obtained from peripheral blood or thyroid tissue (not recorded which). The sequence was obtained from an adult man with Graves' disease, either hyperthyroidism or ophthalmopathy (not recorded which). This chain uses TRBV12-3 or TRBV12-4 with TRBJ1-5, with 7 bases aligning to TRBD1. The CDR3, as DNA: TGTGCCAGCAGTAACGGACAGGCACGGCCCCAGCATTTT. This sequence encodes CASSNGQARPQHF.